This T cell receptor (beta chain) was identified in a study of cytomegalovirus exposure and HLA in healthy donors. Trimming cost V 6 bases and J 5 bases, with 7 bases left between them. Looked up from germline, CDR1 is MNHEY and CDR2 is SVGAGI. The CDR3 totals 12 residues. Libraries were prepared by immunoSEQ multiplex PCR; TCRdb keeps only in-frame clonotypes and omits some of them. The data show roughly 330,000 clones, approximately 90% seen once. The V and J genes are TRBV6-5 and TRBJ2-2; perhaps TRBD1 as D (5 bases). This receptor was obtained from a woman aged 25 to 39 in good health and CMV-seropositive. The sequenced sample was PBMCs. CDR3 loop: CASRRQTGELFF. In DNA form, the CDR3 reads TGTGCCAGCAGGAGACAGACCGGGGAGCTGTTTTTT.